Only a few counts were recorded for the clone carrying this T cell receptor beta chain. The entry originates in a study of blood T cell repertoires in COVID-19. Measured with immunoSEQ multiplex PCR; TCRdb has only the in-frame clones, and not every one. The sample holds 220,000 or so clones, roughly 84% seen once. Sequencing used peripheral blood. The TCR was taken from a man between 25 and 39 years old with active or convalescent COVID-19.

The CDR3 loop reads CASTHRDSSSPLHF. The CDR3 nucleotides are TGTGCCAGCACGCACCGGGACAGTTCTTCACCCCTCCACTTT. The chain has TRBV6-6 and TRBJ1-6; 7 bases map to TRBD1. The ends lost 7 bases at V and 9 bases at J; junction bases unmatched: 9. The length of the CDR3 is 14 residues. Germline loops: CDR1 MNHNY, CDR2 SVGAGI (reference sequence).